A single T cell receptor (beta chain) is shown here with its context. Its cognate antigen has yet to be identified. Base qualities are missing; no much larger clone stands one base away. In this study, focal radiation therapy paired with CTLA-4 blockade (ipilimumab) was tested in patients who had chemo-refractory metastatic non-small-cell lung cancer. Libraries were constructed by the immunoSEQ multiplex PCR assay. TCRdb's version of the immuneACCESS table is confined to in-frame rearrangements and falls short of the full clone set. An unresolved V gene accounts for under half of the shortfall where checked; the remainder is of unknown origin. The sample table lists 70,000 to 95,000 clones, under 85% of them with a count of one. The ten largest account for approximately 15% of the sample. The entry originates in a study of radiotherapy plus CTLA-4 blockade in lung cancer (dated by TCRdb to about 2018). Notes on the research overall: Among the enrolled patients, approximately 17% had an objective response, and 31% reached disease control.

General conclusions and limits of the study: TCR clones derived from tumors expanded in peripheral blood after treatment with radiotherapy and ipilimumab. The strongest predictors of response, as reported, were early dynamic changes in blood T cell clones along with a rise in serum interferon-beta after radiation.

The CDR3 starts with the cysteine, ends with the phenylalanine, and has 14 residues. This entry keeps only the CDR3 DNA: 42 bases, framed from base 1. CDR1 is given as SGHDN and CDR2 as FVKESK, both from the germline V gene. Deletion took 5 bases off V and 2 bases off J, with a span of 13 bases between the germline ends. The sequence was obtained from a human donor with non-small cell lung cancer that progressed on radiotherapy plus ipilimumab. Recombination connected TRBV14 to TRBJ2-7; possibly the D gene is TRBD1, per 6 matching bases. The sample was peripheral blood, taken from a patient treated with radiotherapy plus ipilimumab. The nucleotides read TGTGCCAGCAGCAGGTCAGGGGTTCCCTACGAGCAGTACTTC. Its translation reads: CASSRSGVPYEQYF.